Below are 14 T cell receptor beta chains sequenced from a single sample in a study of blood T cell repertoires in COVID-19. Profiled with immunoSEQ multiplex PCR; TCRdb holds only in-frame clones, not every one. The data show about 120,000 clones, roughly 90% seen once. Source material: peripheral blood. The receptors were sampled from a human donor with acute or convalescent COVID-19. The donor label of this sample is uncertain.

This chain links TRBV9 with TRBJ1-3; D may be TRBD1 (5 bases). The CDR3 has 13 amino acids. V lost 4 bases, J lost 4 bases, and 9 bases lay in between. Per germline, CDR1 SGDLS and CDR2 YYNGEE. The CDR3 DNA sequence: TGTGCCAGCAGCCAGGGTGGGGGAAACACCATATATTTT. Residues: CASSQGGGNTIYF.

The chain is built from TRBV6-2 or TRBV6-3 and TRBJ1-1; 9 nucleotides agree with TRBD1. V lost 2 bases and J lost 0; bases outside the gene matches: 4. Germline-derived CDR1 and CDR2 are MNHEY and SVGEGT. CDR3 length equals 16 residues. CDR3 coding DNA: TGTGCCAGCAGTTACCCGACAGGGGGAATGAACACTGAAGCTTTCTTT. It specifies CASSYPTGGMNTEAFF.

The chain has TRBV11-2 and TRBJ2-2; no clear D. Germline V gives CDR1 SGHAT, CDR2 FQNNGV. The germline V and J ends were trimmed by 3 bases and 6 bases, with 8 bases remaining between them. The CDR3 has 13 residues. CDR3 sequence: CASSLGDAGELFF. CDR3 coding DNA: TGTGCCAGCAGCTTGGGCGATGCCGGGGAGCTGTTTTTT.

The gene calls are TRBV7-9 and TRBJ2-7; no definite D call. The CDR3 has 12 amino acids. The germline CDR1 and CDR2 sequences are SEHNR and FQNEAQ (reference sequence). The ends were cut back, 5 bases at V and 1 base at J, with 6 bases in the middle. The CDR3 coding sequence is TGTGCCAGCAGCCCTACGTCCTACGAGCAGTACTTC. This codes for CASSPTSYEQYF.

This clone turned up a few times. This chain joins TRBV19 and TRBJ1-5, with D tentatively TRBD1 (5 bases). This CDR3 contains 15 residues. The germline V gene encodes CDR1 LNHDA and CDR2 SQIVND (reference sequence). Trimming took 10 bases from V and 0 from J, leaving 16 bases between them. CDR3 nucleotides: TGTGCCACCGGGAGGGACGTTCATAGCAATCAGCCCCAGCATTTT. Residues: CATGRDVHSNQPQHF.

The chain uses TRBV2 and TRBJ2-3; 10 bases line up with TRBD2. The CDR3 runs to 15 residues. V dropped 8 bases and J dropped 2; count of bases not matched to a gene: 7. Per the germline V gene, CDR1 is SNHLY and CDR2 is FYNNEI. The CDR3 here is CASVRTSGVTDTQYF. The CDR3 DNA sequence: TGTGCCAGCGTGAGGACTAGCGGTGTCACAGATACGCAGTATTTT.

This chain links TRBV7-2 with TRBJ2-3; 15 bases are a match to TRBD2. The CDR3 has 16 residues. Trimming removed 6 bases from V and 6 bases from J; junction bases left unmatched: 7. In germline, CDR1 is SGHTA, CDR2 FQGNSA. The CDR3 DNA reads TGTGCCAGCAGATGGACTAGCGGGGGGGGATCTGATACGCAGTATTTT. This encodes CASRWTSGGGSDTQYF.

The chain links TRBV7-2 to TRBJ2-5, with 8 positions matching TRBD2. V was clipped by 1 base and J by 2 bases; unmatched bases: 6. From germline, CDR1 is SGHTA and CDR2 FQGNSA. The CDR3 extends over 16 amino acids. The DNA of the CDR3 is TGTGCCAGCAGCTTAGATCTAGCGGGTTCACAAGAGACCCAGTACTTC. As protein: CASSLDLAGSQETQYF. Drawing the rest from reference TRBV7-2 and TRBJ2-5, the complete variable domain is GAGVSQSPSNKVTEKGKDVELRCDPISGHTALYWYRQSLGQGLEFLIYFQGNSAPDKSGLPSDRFSAERTGGSVSTLTIQRTQQEDSAVYLCASSLDLAGSQETQYFGPGTRLLVL.

The gene calls are TRBV27 and TRBJ1-5; D might be TRBD1 (5 bases). The CDR3 is 17 amino acids. Trimming pared 3 bases from V and 3 bases from J, leaving 18 bases between. Germline V gene sequence: CDR1 MNHEY, CDR2 SMNVEV (reference sequence). DNA for the CDR3: TGTGCCAGCAGTTTGAACGCGGGGCAGGGACTCAATCAGCCCCAGCATTTT. This gives the protein CASSLNAGQGLNQPQHF.

The chain joins TRBV5-1 to TRBJ2-7; weak D call: TRBD2 (5 bases). The CDR3 contains 14 residues. V gave up 1 base and J gave up 7 bases, with 15 bases separating them. Germline loops: CDR1 SGHRS, CDR2 YFSETQ. CDR3 nucleotide sequence: TGCGCCAGCAGCTTGCGGGATCCCCGTGATGAGCAGTACTTC. Its protein product is CASSLRDPRDEQYF.

The V call is TRBV27, the J call TRBJ2-3; D might be TRBD2 (6 bases). The CDR3 spans 15 residues. Germline V lookup: CDR1 MNHEY, CDR2 SMNVEV (reference sequence). V dropped 5 bases and J dropped 2 bases, with 14 bases sitting between them. CDR3 sequence reads: CASSGIAALTDTQYF. The CDR3 DNA reads as TGTGCCAGCAGTGGAATAGCGGCTCTCACAGATACGCAGTATTTT.

In this sample, this clone turned up a few times. The gene calls are TRBV6-5 and TRBJ1-4; TRBD1 agrees at 8 bases. Per the germline V gene, CDR1 is MNHEY and CDR2 is SVGAGI. V lost 8 bases to trimming and J lost 4 bases; unmatched junction nucleotides: 3. The CDR3 extends over 13 amino acids. The CDR3 here is CASRTGFNEKLFF. For the CDR3, the DNA is TGTGCCAGCCGGACAGGGTTTAATGAAAAACTGTTTTTT.

V and J are TRBV6-6 and TRBJ2-3, with TRBD2 matching 8 bases. This CDR3 is built from 15 residues. The germline gives CDR1 MNHNY, CDR2 SVGAGI (reference sequence). V was clipped by 6 bases and J by 0 bases; unmatched bases: 5. CDR3 in DNA: TGTGCCAGCAGCAACTTAGCGGGGAGCACAGATACGCAGTATTTT. This encodes CASSNLAGSTDTQYF.

The rearrangement joins TRBV9 to TRBJ1-3; 11 bases are a match to TRBD1. The V gene's germline CDR1 is SGDLS and CDR2 YYNGEE. CDR3 size: 19 residues. With 0 bases clipped from V and 0 bases from J, the junction kept 8 bases outside the gene matches. This CDR3 is CASSVGVGQGVYSGNTIYF. The CDR3 DNA follows: TGTGCCAGCAGCGTAGGTGTGGGACAGGGGGTATACTCTGGAAACACCATATATTTT.